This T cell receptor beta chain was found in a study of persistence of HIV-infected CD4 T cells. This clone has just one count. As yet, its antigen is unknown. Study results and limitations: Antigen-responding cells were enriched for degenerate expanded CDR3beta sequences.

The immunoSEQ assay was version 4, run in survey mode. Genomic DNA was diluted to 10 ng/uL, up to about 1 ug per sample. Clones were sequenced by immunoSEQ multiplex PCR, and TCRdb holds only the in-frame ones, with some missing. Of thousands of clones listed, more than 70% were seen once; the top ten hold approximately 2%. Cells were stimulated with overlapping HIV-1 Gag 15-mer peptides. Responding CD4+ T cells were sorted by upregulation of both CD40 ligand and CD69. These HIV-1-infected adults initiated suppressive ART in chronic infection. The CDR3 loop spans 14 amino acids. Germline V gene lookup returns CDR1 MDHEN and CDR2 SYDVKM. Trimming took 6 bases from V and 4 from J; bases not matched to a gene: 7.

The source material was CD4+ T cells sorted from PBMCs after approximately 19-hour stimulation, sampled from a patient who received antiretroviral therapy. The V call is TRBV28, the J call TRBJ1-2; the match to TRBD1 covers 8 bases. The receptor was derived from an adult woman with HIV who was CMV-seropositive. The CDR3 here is CASSFRTGSYGYTF. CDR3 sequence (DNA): TGTGCCAGCAGCTTCAGGACAGGGAGCTATGGCTACACCTTC.